Listed below are T cell receptor beta chains from one sample, sequenced in a study of shared clonotypes between healthy human individuals. Repertoires were generated with immunoSEQ multiplex PCR, while TCRdb's copy carries only in-frame clones and drops some. Here the sample spans some 2 million clones, 90% to 95% being singletons. Sample: naive CD4+ T cells sorted from blood. All receptors derive from a man between 18 and 29 years old in good health. Each CDR3 is given with its conserved first and last residue. A D gene is named only where the DNA matches it firmly. The listing skips clone size in some rows; elsewhere it reads once, few, many or a size class.

clone size: -; J gene: TRBJ2-7; D gene: -; V gene: TRBV29-1; CDR3 DNA: TGCAGCGTTGGGGTCTACGAGCAGTACTTC; CDR3 protein: CSVGVYEQYF
clone size: -; J gene: TRBJ2-2; D gene: -; V gene: TRBV2; CDR3 DNA: TGTGCCAGCACGGTGACCGGGGAGCTGTTTTTT; CDR3 protein: CASTVTGELFF
clone size: -; J gene: TRBJ2-1; D gene: -; V gene: TRBV27; CDR3 DNA: -; CDR3 protein: CASSSSSGDEQFF
clone size: -; J gene: TRBJ2-7; D gene: -; V gene: TRBV28; CDR3 DNA: TGTGCCAGCAGTTTATTGGGCTCGGCAGCCCCGACCTACGAGCAGTACTTC; CDR3 protein: CASSLLGSAAPTYEQYF
clone size: once; J gene: TRBJ2-6; D gene: -; V gene: TRBV15; CDR3 DNA: TGTGCCACCAGCAGTCTCTCTGGGGCCAACGTCCTGACTTTC; CDR3 protein: CATSSLSGANVLTF
clone size: -; J gene: TRBJ2-1; D gene: -; V gene: TRBV20-1; CDR3 DNA: TGCAGCGACAATGAGCAGTTCTTC; CDR3 protein: CSDNEQFF
clone size: -; J gene: TRBJ1-4; D gene: TRBD1; V gene: TRBV5-4; CDR3 DNA: TGTGCCAGCAGCCCGACAGGGGGCTCAAATGAAAAACTGTTTTTT; CDR3 protein: CASSPTGGSNEKLFF
clone size: -; J gene: TRBJ1-2; D gene: TRBD1; V gene: TRBV6-6; CDR3 DNA: TGTGCCAGCAGTTTCGACGTAGGGGGCGCGGTCTACGGCTACACCTTC; CDR3 protein: CASSFDVGGAVYGYTF
clone size: -; J gene: TRBJ2-7; D gene: -; V gene: TRBV10-3; CDR3 DNA: TGTGCCATCAGTGACCTCGGAGGGACCTACGAGCAGTACTTC; CDR3 protein: CAISDLGGTYEQYF
clone size: -; J gene: TRBJ1-1; D gene: -; V gene: TRBV5-1; CDR3 DNA: TGCGCCAGCAGCTTGTCTTGGACTCTGGGAACTGAAGCTTTCTTT; CDR3 protein: CASSLSWTLGTEAFF
clone size: -; J gene: TRBJ2-1; D gene: -; V gene: TRBV6-6; CDR3 DNA: TGTGCCAGCTCAACGTCGGGATACAATGAGCAGTTCTTC; CDR3 protein: CASSTSGYNEQFF
clone size: -; J gene: TRBJ2-1; D gene: -; V gene: TRBV14; CDR3 DNA: TGTGCCAGCAGCCATGGGGCCAACTACAATGAGCAGTTCTTC; CDR3 protein: CASSHGANYNEQFF
clone size: -; J gene: TRBJ1-5; D gene: -; V gene: TRBV4-1; CDR3 DNA: TGCGCCAGCAGCCAAGACAGGCAATATCAGCCCCAGCATTTT; CDR3 protein: CASSQDRQYQPQHF
clone size: few; J gene: TRBJ1-5; D gene: -; V gene: TRBV21-1; CDR3 DNA: TGTGCCAGCAGCAAAGCCCAGCCCCAGCATTTT; CDR3 protein: CASSKAQPQHF
clone size: -; J gene: TRBJ2-5; D gene: -; V gene: TRBV2; CDR3 DNA: TGTGCCAGCAGTGAGTACAGTACCCGAGAGACCCAGTACTTC; CDR3 protein: CASSEYSTRETQYF
clone size: -; J gene: TRBJ1-2; D gene: TRBD1; V gene: TRBV25-1; CDR3 DNA: TGTGCCAGCAGGGGACAGGGGGATAATGGCTACACCTTC; CDR3 protein: CASRGQGDNGYTF
clone size: -; J gene: TRBJ1-1; D gene: -; V gene: TRBV5-1; CDR3 DNA: TGCGCCAGCAGCGACTCACAGGGTGGGGCTGAAGCTTTCTTT; CDR3 protein: CASSDSQGGAEAFF
clone size: -; J gene: TRBJ2-3; D gene: TRBD2; V gene: TRBV7-9; CDR3 DNA: TGTGCCACCGAGCGGGGTTCCACAGATACGCAGTATTTT; CDR3 protein: CATERGSTDTQYF
clone size: -; J gene: TRBJ2-1; D gene: -; V gene: TRBV10-3; CDR3 DNA: TGTGCCATCAGCAACGGCACGCCCAATGAGCAGTTCTTC; CDR3 protein: CAISNGTPNEQFF
clone size: -; J gene: TRBJ2-2; D gene: TRBD2; V gene: TRBV11-2; CDR3 DNA: TGTGCCAGCAGTAGGACTAGCGGGAGCCCCGGGGAGCTGTTTTTT; CDR3 protein: CASSRTSGSPGELFF
clone size: -; J gene: TRBJ1-2; D gene: -; V gene: TRBV10-2; CDR3 DNA: TGCGCCAGCAGTGAGTCGACGGGGACTAACTATGGCTACACCTTC; CDR3 protein: CASSESTGTNYGYTF
clone size: -; J gene: TRBJ2-7; D gene: TRBD1; V gene: TRBV5-4; CDR3 DNA: TGTGCCAGCAGCCCCAACAGGGGGAGTTACGAGCAGTACTTC; CDR3 protein: CASSPNRGSYEQYF
clone size: -; J gene: TRBJ2-5; D gene: -; V gene: TRBV18; CDR3 DNA: TGTGCCAGCTCACGACTTGCTCCGGTGGACGGACAAGAGACCCAGTACTTC; CDR3 protein: CASSRLAPVDGQETQYF
clone size: -; J gene: TRBJ2-7; D gene: TRBD1; V gene: TRBV28; CDR3 DNA: TGTGCCAGCAGTTTAGGGGACAGGGCCTACGAGCAGTACTTC; CDR3 protein: CASSLGDRAYEQYF
clone size: -; J gene: TRBJ1-6; D gene: -; V gene: TRBV5-4; CDR3 DNA: TGTGCCAGCAGCTTAGAGGGGAGCAATAATTCACCCCTCCACTTT; CDR3 protein: CASSLEGSNNSPLHF
clone size: -; J gene: TRBJ1-4; D gene: -; V gene: TRBV10-1; CDR3 DNA: TGCGCCAGCAGTGAGAGGGGAGGCTGTGAAAAACTGTTTTTT; CDR3 protein: CASSERGGCEKLFF
clone size: -; J gene: TRBJ1-1; D gene: TRBD1; V gene: TRBV5-1; CDR3 DNA: TGCGCCAGCCAACTGGACAGGGACACTGAAGCTTTCTTT; CDR3 protein: CASQLDRDTEAFF
clone size: -; J gene: TRBJ1-1; D gene: -; V gene: TRBV15; CDR3 DNA: TGTGCCACCAGCAGAGATCCAGCCATGAACACTGAAGCTTTCTTT; CDR3 protein: CATSRDPAMNTEAFF
clone size: -; J gene: TRBJ1-5; D gene: -; V gene: TRBV7-2; CDR3 DNA: TGTGCCAGCAGCCCGGACAGCAATCAGCCCCAGCATTTT; CDR3 protein: CASSPDSNQPQHF
clone size: -; J gene: TRBJ1-5; D gene: -; V gene: TRBV4-1; CDR3 DNA: TGCGCCAGCAGCCAAGCTGGGGGGCCTAGCAATCAGCCCCAGCATTTT; CDR3 protein: CASSQAGGPSNQPQHF
clone size: -; J gene: TRBJ2-1; D gene: -; V gene: TRBV5-8; CDR3 DNA: TGTGCCAGCAGCGAAGCTCGAAATGAGCAGTTCTTC; CDR3 protein: CASSEARNEQFF
clone size: once; J gene: TRBJ2-7; D gene: TRBD1; V gene: TRBV7-2; CDR3 DNA: TGTGCCAGCAGCTTCGTGACAGGGTCCTACGAGCAGTACTTC; CDR3 protein: CASSFVTGSYEQYF
clone size: -; J gene: TRBJ1-2; D gene: -; V gene: TRBV6-1; CDR3 DNA: TGTGCCAGCAGTGAATCGGACCGAGTGGGCTACACCTTC; CDR3 protein: CASSESDRVGYTF
clone size: -; J gene: TRBJ2-7; D gene: TRBD1; V gene: TRBV19; CDR3 DNA: TGTGCCAGTTCAAACGGCGGGACAGGGTTCTACGAGCAGTACTTC; CDR3 protein: CASSNGGTGFYEQYF
clone size: -; J gene: TRBJ2-7; D gene: -; V gene: TRBV4-1; CDR3 DNA: TGCGCCAGCAGCCCCCCCATGTACTTC; CDR3 protein: CASSPPMYF
clone size: -; J gene: TRBJ2-5; D gene: -; V gene: TRBV27; CDR3 DNA: TGTGCCAGCAGTCCCCTGGGGGCGGGGGTTCAAGAGACCCAGTACTTC; CDR3 protein: CASSPLGAGVQETQYF
clone size: once; J gene: TRBJ1-5; D gene: -; V gene: TRBV28; CDR3 DNA: TGTGCCAGCAGAACTCTTGTGTATAGCAATCAGCCCCAGCATTTT; CDR3 protein: CASRTLVYSNQPQHF
clone size: -; J gene: TRBJ2-5; D gene: -; V gene: TRBV18; CDR3 DNA: TGTGCCAGCTCACCAGTGATAGAGACCCAGTACTTC; CDR3 protein: CASSPVIETQYF
clone size: -; J gene: TRBJ2-4; D gene: TRBD2; V gene: TRBV2; CDR3 DNA: TGTGCCAGTACCGGGACTAGCGGGAGTGGAGCCAGAAACATTCAGTACTTC; CDR3 protein: CASTGTSGSGARNIQYF
clone size: -; J gene: TRBJ2-3; D gene: -; V gene: TRBV9; CDR3 DNA: TGTGCCAGCAGCGCCCTGATGAGCACAGATACGCAGTATTTT; CDR3 protein: CASSALMSTDTQYF
clone size: -; J gene: TRBJ2-3; D gene: -; V gene: TRBV5-1; CDR3 DNA: TGCGCCAGCAGCCTTATGGGCCCTCCCTACACAGATACGCAGTATTTT; CDR3 protein: CASSLMGPPYTDTQYF
clone size: -; J gene: TRBJ1-2; D gene: -; V gene: TRBV6-5; CDR3 DNA: TGTGCCAGCAGTTACGGTGAGGGCTTCGGCTACACCTTC; CDR3 protein: CASSYGEGFGYTF
clone size: once; J gene: TRBJ1-1; D gene: -; V gene: TRBV21-1; CDR3 DNA: TGTGCCAGCAGGAGATCCGGCCACACTGAAGCTTTCTTT; CDR3 protein: CASRRSGHTEAFF
clone size: once; J gene: TRBJ2-5; D gene: TRBD1; V gene: TRBV5-1; CDR3 DNA: TGCGCCAGCACCATAACCGGGACAGGGAAAGAGACCCAGTACTTC; CDR3 protein: CASTITGTGKETQYF
clone size: -; J gene: TRBJ2-3; D gene: -; V gene: TRBV14; CDR3 DNA: TGTGCCAGCAGCCTCCTTGGCACAGATACGCAGTATTTT; CDR3 protein: CASSLLGTDTQYF
clone size: -; J gene: TRBJ2-2; D gene: -; V gene: TRBV18; CDR3 DNA: TGTGCCACTACCTCCGGAACAGAAAACACCGGGGAGCTGTTTTTT; CDR3 protein: CATTSGTENTGELFF
clone size: -; J gene: TRBJ2-1; D gene: -; V gene: TRBV11-2; CDR3 DNA: TGTGCCAGCAGCCTGGGCCAGGGGTCACAGGAGCAGTTCTTC; CDR3 protein: CASSLGQGSQEQFF
clone size: -; J gene: TRBJ2-4; D gene: -; V gene: TRBV6-6; CDR3 DNA: TGTGCCAGCAGTTACCGGCAGACAGAGCCCACGAACATTCAGTACTTC; CDR3 protein: CASSYRQTEPTNIQYF
clone size: -; J gene: TRBJ2-3; D gene: TRBD1; V gene: TRBV10-3; CDR3 DNA: TGTGCCATCAGTGGGACAGGGGACCCAGATACGCAGTATTTT; CDR3 protein: CAISGTGDPDTQYF
clone size: -; J gene: TRBJ2-7; D gene: -; V gene: TRBV18; CDR3 DNA: TGTGCCAGCTCCCTAAGCAACGGACACTCCAGCTCCTACGAGCGGTACTTC; CDR3 protein: CASSLSNGHSSSYERYF
clone size: -; J gene: TRBJ1-4; D gene: -; V gene: TRBV28; CDR3 DNA: TGTGCCAGCAACCCGAATCATAAGGGGGGCAAGGAAAAACTGTTTTTT; CDR3 protein: CASNPNHKGGKEKLFF